The 18 T cell receptor beta chains below were found in one sample sequenced in a study of blood T cell repertoires in COVID-19. TCRdb keeps only in-frame clones here, not all; method: immunoSEQ multiplex PCR. The data show approximately 170,000 clones, under 95% seen once. Material for sequencing was peripheral blood. These receptors were obtained from a man aged 55 to 70 with active or convalescent COVID-19.

The chain joins TRBV27 to TRBJ1-2; tentative D call: TRBD1 (5 bases). The V gene's germline CDR1 is MNHEY and CDR2 SMNVEV (reference sequence). V lost 0 bases and J lost 2, with 10 bases in between. This CDR3 is built from 15 residues. The CDR3 DNA reads TGTGCCAGCAGTTTATCAGGGGCCCACAACTATGGCTACACCTTC. The encoded protein is CASSLSGAHNYGYTF.

The CDR3 is CASRGGQGTTFF. As DNA, the CDR3 is TGTGCCAGCAGGGGAGGACAGGGGACGACTTTCTTT. V usage is TRBV6-4 and J usage is TRBJ1-1; TRBD1 matches at 9 bases. Germline CDR1 MRHNA, CDR2 SNTAGT. CDR3 length equals 12 residues. After removal of 6 bases from V and 12 bases from J, the junction contained 8 bases not matched to a gene.

The chain uses TRBV29-1 and TRBJ1-3; 7 bases agree with TRBD1. Germline V CDR1 and CDR2: SQVTM, ANQGSEA. Trimming took 3 bases from V and 0 from J; bases not matched to a gene: 5. The CDR3 runs 15 residues. The CDR3 DNA sequence: TGCAGCGTTGAGGACAGGATCTACTCTGGAAACACCATATATTTT. It encodes CSVEDRIYSGNTIYF.

This chain links TRBV7-7 with TRBJ2-1; 7 nucleotides match TRBD2. The germline V gene encodes CDR1 SSHAT and CDR2 FNYEAQ (reference sequence). V gave up 1 base and J gave up 9 bases; unmatched junction bases: 9. The CDR3 length is 15 residues. CDR3 bases: TGTGCCAGCAGCTTAGAAGGTACTAGCGTGGGTGAGCAGTTCTTC. Translated, it gives CASSLEGTSVGEQFF.

The CDR3 here is CASGLATGGQETQYF. In nucleotides, the CDR3 is TGTGCTAGTGGTTTGGCGACAGGGGGCCAAGAGACCCAGTACTTC. This rearrangement joins TRBV12-5 to TRBJ2-5; TRBD1 matches 9 bases. J was trimmed by 1 base and V by 1 base; bases with no gene match: 1. The CDR3 covers 15 residues. Germline V CDR1 and CDR2: LGHNT, FRNRAP.

The chain combines TRBV7-9 with TRBJ2-1, with a tentative D call TRBD2 (5 bases). The germline gives CDR1 SEHNR, CDR2 FQNEAQ (reference sequence). The CDR3 consists of 15 residues. V was cut by 5 bases and J by 3 bases, with 14 bases left in between. CDR3 region: CASSPDYALYNEQFF. The CDR3 DNA follows: TGTGCCAGCAGCCCAGACTATGCCCTCTACAATGAGCAGTTCTTC.

The chain links TRBV4-1 to TRBJ1-1; 9 positions match TRBD1. The CDR3 covers 14 residues. V lost 4 bases, J lost 7 bases, and 7 bases stayed unmatched. The germline V gene encodes CDR1 MGHRA and CDR2 YSYEKL. CDR3 sequence reads: CASSLSGTGIEAFF. The CDR3 DNA is TGCGCCAGCAGCCTCAGCGGGACAGGGATTGAAGCTTTCTTT.

The V call is TRBV6-5, the J call TRBJ2-1, with 8 bases identical to TRBD2. J gave up 3 bases and V 4 bases, and 8 bases lay outside the gene matches. The CDR3 has 16 amino acids. CDR1 is MNHEY and CDR2 is SVGAGI in the germline V gene. The CDR3 sequence is CASSFGTGGGYNEQFF. CDR3 nucleotides: TGTGCCAGCAGTTTTGGGACGGGAGGGGGCTACAATGAGCAGTTCTTC.

V usage is TRBV2 and J usage is TRBJ2-2; a weak D match, TRBD1 (6 bases). Trimming removed 6 bases from V and 0 bases from J, with 11 bases in between. The CDR3 contains 15 residues. Germline CDR1 SNHLY, CDR2 FYNNEI. The CDR3 DNA is TGTGCCAGCAGGAGGGACACCTCGAACACCGGGGAGCTGTTTTTT. Its protein product is CASRRDTSNTGELFF. Full variable domain (outside the CDR3, taken from reference TRBV2 and TRBJ2-2): EPEVTQTPSHQVTQMGQEVILRCVPISNHLYFYWYRQILGQKVEFLVSFYNNEISEKSEIFDDQFSVERPDGSNFTLKIRSTKLEDSAMYFCASRRDTSNTGELFFGEGSRLTVL.

In its sample, this clone was seen once. J is TRBJ1-3 and V is TRBV14; D remains unclear. This CDR3 comprises 18 residues. Germline values: CDR1 SGHDN, CDR2 FVKESK. V was cut by 5 bases and J by 0 bases, with 20 bases left in between. The CDR3 coding sequence is TGTGCCAGCAGCAAAGTTATTCAGAGGGATCACTCTGGAAACACCATATATTTT. It encodes CASSKVIQRDHSGNTIYF.

The rearrangement uses TRBV5-8 and TRBJ2-3; maybe TRBD2 (5 bases). This CDR3 spans 15 amino acids. Trimming removed 0 bases from V and 5 bases from J, with 13 bases in between. CDR1 and CDR2 from the germline V gene are SGHTS and YDEGEE. The CDR3 DNA follows: TGTGCCAGCAGCTTGGTGAGAGTAGAGGGAGATACGCAGTATTTT. Protein sequence: CASSLVRVEGDTQYF.

The J gene is TRBJ2-7, the V gene TRBV6-5, with 7 bases aligning to TRBD2. Trimming removed 8 bases from V and 3 bases from J; junction bases left unmatched: 10. Germline assignment: CDR1 MNHEY and CDR2 SVGAGI. The CDR3 runs 14 residues. The chain's CDR3 is CASESGTTFYEQYF. DNA for the CDR3: TGTGCCAGCGAATCTGGGACTACCTTCTACGAGCAGTACTTC.

The rearrangement links TRBV5-8 to TRBJ1-1; no firm D call. The CDR3 consists of 15 residues. The V gene's germline CDR1 is SGHTS and CDR2 YDEGEE. V was shortened by 0 bases and J by 4 bases, with 13 bases between the two germline ends. CDR3 protein: CASSLVAGPATEAFF. Here the CDR3 DNA reads TGTGCCAGCAGCTTGGTGGCGGGTCCAGCCACTGAAGCTTTCTTT. Together with reference TRBV5-8 and TRBJ1-1, the CDR3 gives the full variable domain: EAGVTQSPTHLIKTRGQQATLRCSPISGHTSVYWYQQALGLGLQFLLWYDEGEERNRGNFPPRFSGRQFPNYSSELNVNALELEDSALYLCASSLVAGPATEAFFGQGTRLTVV.

This clone was observed a few times. The chain joins TRBV12-3 or TRBV12-4 to TRBJ1-1, with D tentatively TRBD1 (6 bases). Trimming cost V 2 bases and J 3 bases, with 7 bases left between them. The CDR3 sequence is 13 residues long. The CDR3 region is CASSLNRDTEAFF. For the CDR3, the DNA is TGTGCCAGCAGTTTAAACAGGGACACTGAAGCTTTCTTT.

The chain joins TRBV5-1 to TRBJ2-7; 11 bases fit TRBD1. V was pared by 4 bases and J by 5 bases, with 5 bases of the junction left unmatched. The CDR3 runs to 14 residues. The germline CDR1 and CDR2 sequences are SGHRS and YFSETQ. The CDR3 here is CASSPGTGGDEQYF. The CDR3 region has the DNA TGCGCCAGCAGCCCCGGGACAGGGGGGGACGAGCAGTACTTC.

The chain has TRBV27 and TRBJ2-7, with D possibly TRBD1 on 5 matching bases. In germline, CDR1 is MNHEY, CDR2 SMNVEV (reference sequence). This CDR3 is built from 13 residues. Trimming took off 4 bases at V and 0 bases at J, with 7 bases between the two ends. CDR3 in DNA: TGTGCCAGCAGTTGGGGCCGCTCCTACGAGCAGTACTTC. This codes for CASSWGRSYEQYF.

In the case of this clone: The sample has other DNA sequences that encode this CDR3 too. This chain connects TRBV29-1 to TRBJ1-2; 9 bases agree with TRBD1. The CDR3 contains 13 residues. The junction had 1 base not matched to a gene; V was cut back by 5 bases and J by 0 bases. Germline-derived CDR1 and CDR2 are SQVTM and ANQGSEA. Here the CDR3 reads CSVRTGANYGYTF. DNA for the CDR3: TGCAGCGTTCGGACAGGGGCTAACTATGGCTACACCTTC.

This clone turned up a few times. The chain uses TRBV2 and TRBJ1-1; D is possibly TRBD1 (5 bases). Germline CDR1 is SNHLY and CDR2 is FYNNEI. CDR3 length: 14 amino acids. Trimming stripped 8 bases from V and 3 bases from J, with 16 bases between. The CDR3 region has the DNA TGTGCCAGCCATGAACCCTCGACAGACACTGAAGCTTTCTTT. Amino acids: CASHEPSTDTEAFF.